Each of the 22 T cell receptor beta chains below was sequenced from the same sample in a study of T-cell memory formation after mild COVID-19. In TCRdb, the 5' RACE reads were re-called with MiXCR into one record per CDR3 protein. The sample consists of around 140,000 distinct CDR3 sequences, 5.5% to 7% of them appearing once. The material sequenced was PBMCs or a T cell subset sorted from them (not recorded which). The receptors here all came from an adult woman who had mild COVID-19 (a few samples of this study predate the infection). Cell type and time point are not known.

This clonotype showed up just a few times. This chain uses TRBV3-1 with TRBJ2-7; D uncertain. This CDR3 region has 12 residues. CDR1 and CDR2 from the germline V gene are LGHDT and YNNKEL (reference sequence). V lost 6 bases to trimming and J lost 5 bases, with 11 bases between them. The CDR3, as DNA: TGTGCCAGCAGTCTTTTGGGGAACGAGCAGTACTTC. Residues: CASSLLGNEQYF.

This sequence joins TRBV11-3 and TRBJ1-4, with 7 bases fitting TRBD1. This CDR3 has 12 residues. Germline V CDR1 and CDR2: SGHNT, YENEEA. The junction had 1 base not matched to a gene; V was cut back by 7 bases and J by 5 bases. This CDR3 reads CASTGGNEKLFF. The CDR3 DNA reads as TGTGCCAGCACAGGGGGAAATGAAAAACTGTTTTTT.

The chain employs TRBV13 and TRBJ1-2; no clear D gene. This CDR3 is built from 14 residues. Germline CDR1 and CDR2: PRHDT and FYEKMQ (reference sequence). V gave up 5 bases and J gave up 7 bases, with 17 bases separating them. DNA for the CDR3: TGTGCCAGCAGCCCCCGAAGTTCGGCAGGTGGCTACACCTTC. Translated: CASSPRSSAGGYTF.

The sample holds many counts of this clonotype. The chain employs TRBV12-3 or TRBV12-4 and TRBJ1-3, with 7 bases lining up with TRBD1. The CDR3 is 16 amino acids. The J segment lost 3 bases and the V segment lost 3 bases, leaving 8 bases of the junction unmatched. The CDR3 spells CASSLRGTDGGNTIYF. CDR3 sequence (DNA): TGTGCCAGCAGTTTGCGCGGGACAGACGGTGGAAACACCATATATTTT.

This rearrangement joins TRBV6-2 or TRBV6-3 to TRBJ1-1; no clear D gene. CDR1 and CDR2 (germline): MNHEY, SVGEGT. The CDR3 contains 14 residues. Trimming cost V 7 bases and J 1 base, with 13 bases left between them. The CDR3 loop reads CASTRKRGNTEAFF. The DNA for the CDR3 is TGTGCCAGCACCAGGAAACGAGGGAACACTGAAGCTTTCTTT.

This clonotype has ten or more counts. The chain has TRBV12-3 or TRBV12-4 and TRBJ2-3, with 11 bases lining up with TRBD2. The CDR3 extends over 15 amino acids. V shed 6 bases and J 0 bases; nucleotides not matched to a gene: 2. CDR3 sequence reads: CASSWTSGSTDTQYF. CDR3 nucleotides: TGTGCCAGCAGCTGGACTAGCGGGAGCACAGATACGCAGTATTTT.

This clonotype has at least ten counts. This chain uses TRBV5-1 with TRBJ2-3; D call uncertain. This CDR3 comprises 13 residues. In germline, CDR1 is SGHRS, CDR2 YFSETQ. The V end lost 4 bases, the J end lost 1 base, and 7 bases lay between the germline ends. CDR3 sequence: CASSLHRTDTQYF. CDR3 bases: TGCGCCAGCAGCCTACACCGCACAGATACGCAGTATTTT. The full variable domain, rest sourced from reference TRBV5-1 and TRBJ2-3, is KAGVTQTPRYLIKTRGQQVTLSCSPISGHRSVSWYQQTPGQGLQFLFEYFSETQRNKGNFPGRFSGRQFSNSRSEMNVSTLELGDSALYLCASSLHRTDTQYFGPGTRLTVL.

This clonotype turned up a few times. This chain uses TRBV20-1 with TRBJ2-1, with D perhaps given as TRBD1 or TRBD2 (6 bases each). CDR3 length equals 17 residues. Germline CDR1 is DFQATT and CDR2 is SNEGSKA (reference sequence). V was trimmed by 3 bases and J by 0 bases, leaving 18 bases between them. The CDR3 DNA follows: TGCAGTGCTAGGAGGGGGGCGACCTTTAGCTCCTACAATGAGCAGTTCTTC. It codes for CSARRGATFSSYNEQFF.

The CDR3, as DNA: TGTGCCACCAGTGATTCCTCCCCCGGACTTGCGGGCGAGCAGTACTTC. It translates to CATSDSSPGLAGEQYF. This chain connects TRBV24-1 to TRBJ2-7; a possible D gene is TRBD2 (5 bases). V dropped 2 bases and J dropped 6 bases, with 19 bases sitting between them. CDR1 is KGHDR, CDR2 SFDVKD, per germline. This CDR3 spans 16 amino acids.

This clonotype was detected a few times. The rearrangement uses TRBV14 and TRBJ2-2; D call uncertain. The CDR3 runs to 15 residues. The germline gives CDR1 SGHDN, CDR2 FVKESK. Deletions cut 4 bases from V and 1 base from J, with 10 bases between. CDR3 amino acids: CASSRWTGNTGELFF. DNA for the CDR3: TGTGCCAGCAGCCGGTGGACGGGGAACACCGGGGAGCTGTTTTTT.

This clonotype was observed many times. The CDR3 sequence is CASSGRGYQETQYF. In DNA, the CDR3 is TGTGCCAGCAGCGGGCGGGGGTACCAAGAGACCCAGTACTTC. The chain carries TRBV9 and TRBJ2-5; 7 bases are a match to TRBD2. The germline V gene encodes CDR1 SGDLS and CDR2 YYNGEE. The CDR3 totals 14 residues. V dropped 3 bases and J dropped 0; count of bases not matched to a gene: 2.

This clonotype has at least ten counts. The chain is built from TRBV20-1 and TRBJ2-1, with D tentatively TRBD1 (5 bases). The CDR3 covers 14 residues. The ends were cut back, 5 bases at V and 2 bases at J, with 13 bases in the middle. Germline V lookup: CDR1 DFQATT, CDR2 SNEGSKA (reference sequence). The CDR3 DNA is TGCAGTGCTGACAGCCGGGTAGCCTACAATGAGCAGTTCTTC. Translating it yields CSADSRVAYNEQFF.

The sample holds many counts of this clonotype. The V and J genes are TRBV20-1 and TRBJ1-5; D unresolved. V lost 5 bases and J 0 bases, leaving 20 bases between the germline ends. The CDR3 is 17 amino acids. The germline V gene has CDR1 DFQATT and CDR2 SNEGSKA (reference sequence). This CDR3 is CSASDPRAPYSNQPQHF. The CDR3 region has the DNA TGCAGTGCTTCTGACCCCCGGGCGCCATATAGCAATCAGCCCCAGCATTTT.

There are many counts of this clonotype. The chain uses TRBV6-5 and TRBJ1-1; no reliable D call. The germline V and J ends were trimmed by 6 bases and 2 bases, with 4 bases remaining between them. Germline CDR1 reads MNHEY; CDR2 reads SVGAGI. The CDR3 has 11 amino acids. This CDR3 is CASSANTEAFF. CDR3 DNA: TGTGCCAGCAGCGCAAACACTGAAGCTTTCTTT.

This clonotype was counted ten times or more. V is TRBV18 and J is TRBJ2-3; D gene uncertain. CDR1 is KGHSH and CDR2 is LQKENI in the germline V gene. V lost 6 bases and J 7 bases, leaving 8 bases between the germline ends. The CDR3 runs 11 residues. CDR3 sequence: CASSAANTQYF. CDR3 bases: TGTGCCAGCTCCGCAGCAAATACGCAGTATTTT.

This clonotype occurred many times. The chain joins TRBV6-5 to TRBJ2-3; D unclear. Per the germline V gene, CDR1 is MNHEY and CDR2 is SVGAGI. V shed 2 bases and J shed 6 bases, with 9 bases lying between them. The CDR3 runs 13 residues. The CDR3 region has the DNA TGTGCCAGCAGTTACGATTTAAGGGATACGCAGTATTTT. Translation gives CASSYDLRDTQYF.

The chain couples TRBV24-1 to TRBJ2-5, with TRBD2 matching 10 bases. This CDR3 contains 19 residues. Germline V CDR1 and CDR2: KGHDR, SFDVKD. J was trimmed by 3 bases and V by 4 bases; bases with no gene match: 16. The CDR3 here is CATSELSGTSDSVEETQYF. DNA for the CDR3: TGTGCCACCAGTGAGTTGTCCGGGACTAGCGACTCGGTGGAAGAGACCCAGTACTTC.

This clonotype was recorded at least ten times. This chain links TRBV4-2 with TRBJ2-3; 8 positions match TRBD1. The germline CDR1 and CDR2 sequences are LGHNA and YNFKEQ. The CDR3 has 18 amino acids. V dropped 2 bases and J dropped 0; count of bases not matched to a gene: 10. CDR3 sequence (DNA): TGTGCCAGCAGCCAAATCGGACAGGGCAGGATTAGCACAGATACGCAGTATTTT. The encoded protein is CASSQIGQGRISTDTQYF.

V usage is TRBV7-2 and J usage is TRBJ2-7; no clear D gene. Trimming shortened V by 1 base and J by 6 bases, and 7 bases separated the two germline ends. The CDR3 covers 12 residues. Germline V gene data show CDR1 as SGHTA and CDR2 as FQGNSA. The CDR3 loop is CASSLGTFEQYF. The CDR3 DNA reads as TGTGCCAGCAGCTTAGGGACGTTCGAGCAGTACTTC.

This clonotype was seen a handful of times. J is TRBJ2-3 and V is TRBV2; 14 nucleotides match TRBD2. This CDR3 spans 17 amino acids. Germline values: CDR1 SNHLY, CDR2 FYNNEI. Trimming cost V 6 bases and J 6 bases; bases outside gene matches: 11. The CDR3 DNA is TGTGCCAGCAGCCGGACTAGCGGGGGGCCAGGAACGGATACGCAGTATTTT. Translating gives CASSRTSGGPGTDTQYF.

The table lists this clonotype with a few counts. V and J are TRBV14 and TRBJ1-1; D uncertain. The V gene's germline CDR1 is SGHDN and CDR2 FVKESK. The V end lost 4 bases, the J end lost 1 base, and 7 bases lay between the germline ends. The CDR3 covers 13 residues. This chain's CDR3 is CASSLGWNTEAFF. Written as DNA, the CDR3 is TGTGCCAGCAGCCTCGGGTGGAACACTGAAGCTTTCTTT.

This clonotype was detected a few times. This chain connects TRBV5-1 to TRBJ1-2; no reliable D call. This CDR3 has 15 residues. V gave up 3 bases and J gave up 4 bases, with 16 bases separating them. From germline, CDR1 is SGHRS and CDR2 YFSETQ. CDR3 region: CASSSETSNSYGYTF. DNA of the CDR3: TGCGCCAGCAGCTCAGAGACATCGAATAGCTATGGCTACACCTTC.